Listed below are T cell receptor beta chains from one sample, sequenced in a study of OX40 agonist ivuxolimab in advanced cancers. Clones were sequenced by immunoSEQ multiplex PCR, and TCRdb holds only the in-frame ones, with some missing. Of tens of thousands of clones in the sample, under 90% were seen once. Here the sequenced sample was CD4+ or CD8+ T cells sorted from blood, taken in a trial of the OX40 agonist ivuxolimab. These receptor sequences come from an adult with an advanced solid tumor such as melanoma, head and neck, liver or kidney cancer. Both conserved end residues are part of each CDR3. D genes are given only for firm matches. Some rows mark clone size as missing; the rest say once, few, many or name a class of expanded clone.

d_gene,abundance,len,v_gene,j_gene,CDR3nt,CDR3aa
NA,NA,13,TRBV30,TRBJ2-7,TGTGCCTGGAAGTACGGGACCGTCTACGAGCAGTACTTC,CAWKYGTVYEQYF
TRBD2,NA,15,TRBV28,TRBJ2-1,TGTGCCAGCAGTCCGACTAGCGGGAGGGCCCATGAGCAGTTCTTC,CASSPTSGRAHEQFF
NA,NA,16,TRBV11-2,TRBJ1-6,TGTGCCAGCAGCTTAGTGGGGGGGCGGTTGGGTTCACCCCTCCACTTT,CASSLVGGRLGSPLHF
NA,NA,13,TRBV30,TRBJ2-5,TGTGCCTGGAGTAGGTACAGCCAAGAGACCCAGTACTTC,CAWSRYSQETQYF
NA,NA,12,TRBV7-6,TRBJ2-3,TGTGCCAGCAGCTTAGACCCAGATACGCAGTATTTT,CASSLDPDTQYF
NA,NA,19,TRBV5-5,TRBJ1-6,TGTGCCAGCCGCAAGTCTCGCGCGCGCGACAGCTCCTATAATTCACCCCTCCACTTT,CASRKSRARDSSYNSPLHF
NA,NA,15,TRBV7-2,TRBJ1-2,TGTGCCAGCAGCTTAGAGCCAGGTAGACTCTATGGCTACACCTTC,CASSLEPGRLYGYTF
NA,NA,13,TRBV5-1,TRBJ1-1,TGCGCCAGCAGCTGGTCAGACAACACTGAAGCTTTCTTT,CASSWSDNTEAFF
NA,NA,13,TRBV6-1,TRBJ1-1,TGTGCCAGCAGTGTTACAGGGCGGGCTGAAGCTTTCTTT,CASSVTGRAEAFF
TRBD1,NA,12,TRBV2,TRBJ1-2,TGTGCCAGCTCAGGGGGAGACTATGGCTACACCTTC,CASSGGDYGYTF
NA,NA,13,TRBV18,TRBJ2-1,TGTGCCAGCTCACTGAAGACGACAGATGAGCAGTTCTTC,CASSLKTTDEQFF
TRBD2,NA,15,TRBV19,TRBJ2-1,TGTGCCAGTAGTACACTGGCGGGAGGAAACAATGAGCAGTTCTTC,CASSTLAGGNNEQFF
TRBD1,NA,16,TRBV14,TRBJ1-1,TGTGCCAGCAGCCAAGTATCCCCGGGACAGGGCCCTGAAGCTTTCTTT,CASSQVSPGQGPEAFF
TRBD1,NA,15,TRBV28,TRBJ1-5,TGTGCCAGCAGTTTAGGGGGACAGTACTATCAGCCCCAGCATTTT,CASSLGGQYYQPQHF
NA,NA,12,TRBV21-1,TRBJ1-5,TGTGCCAGCAGCAGTAACAATCAGCCCCAGCATTTT,CASSSNNQPQHF
TRBD2,NA,13,TRBV28,TRBJ2-7,TGTGCCAGCAAGGGACTAGGTTTCTACGAGCAGTACTTC,CASKGLGFYEQYF
TRBD2,NA,16,TRBV19,TRBJ2-1,TGTGCCAGTAGGACGATAGCGGGGAGAATAGACAATGAGCAGTTCTTC,CASRTIAGRIDNEQFF
NA,NA,12,TRBV28,TRBJ2-5,TGTGCCAGCAGTCAGATAGAAGAGACCCAGTACTTC,CASSQIEETQYF
NA,NA,11,TRBV28,TRBJ1-1,TGTGCCAGCAGGACGGGGCGTGAAGCTTTCTTT,CASRTGREAFF
NA,NA,14,TRBV18,TRBJ2-1,TGTGCCAGCTCAGTAGCGGCCAAAAACAATGAGCAGTTCTTC,CASSVAAKNNEQFF
NA,NA,17,TRBV19,TRBJ1-5,TGTGCCAGTAGTATAGAATCGGCAGGATATAGCAATCAGCCCCAGCATTTT,CASSIESAGYSNQPQHF
NA,NA,12,TRBV1,TRBJ2-5,TGCACCAGCAGGGAGCGGAAAGAGACCCAGTACTTC,CTSRERKETQYF
TRBD1,NA,15,TRBV19,TRBJ2-2,TGTGCCAGTACCCCCCGACAGGGGTTGTCCGGGGAGCTGTTTTTT,CASTPRQGLSGELFF
NA,NA,14,TRBV5-6,TRBJ2-3,TGTGCCAGCAGCTTCGGGGGAGGCACAGATACGCAGTATTTT,CASSFGGGTDTQYF
NA,NA,14,TRBV7-6,TRBJ2-1,TGTGCCAGCAGCCCGGTTTACTCGGGTCCTGAGCAGTTCTTC,CASSPVYSGPEQFF
TRBD2,NA,16,TRBV2,TRBJ2-5,TGTGCCAGCGGGTCGGTAGCGGGGGGCTTGGGAGAGACCCAGTACTTC,CASGSVAGGLGETQYF
NA,NA,16,TRBV6-7,TRBJ1-4,TGTGCCAGCAGTTACTTTGGGCCCGGGGTGGTTGAAAAACTGTTTTTT,CASSYFGPGVVEKLFF
NA,NA,15,TRBV6-1,TRBJ2-2,TGTGCCAGCGCCCGGAATCTGCTGAACACCGGGGAGCTGTTTTTT,CASARNLLNTGELFF
NA,NA,17,TRBV21-1,TRBJ2-1,TGTGCCAGCAGCAAAGATTACGTTGATGGGGCCTACAATGAGCAGTTCTTC,CASSKDYVDGAYNEQFF
NA,NA,15,TRBV7-2,TRBJ2-3,TGTGCCAGCAGCGCAAGGGGTGGGTTTAAAGATACGCAGTATTTT,CASSARGGFKDTQYF
NA,few,14,TRBV9,TRBJ1-3,TGTGCCAGCAGCGATCAGGTCTCTGGAAACACCATATATTTT,CASSDQVSGNTIYF
NA,NA,14,TRBV11-2,TRBJ1-1,TGTGCCAGCAGCTTCGTGGGTGTCCAGGGGAAAGCTTTCTTT,CASSFVGVQGKAFF
TRBD1,NA,13,TRBV11-2,TRBJ2-3,TGTGCCAGCAGCAGAACAGGGGGAGATACGCAGTATTTT,CASSRTGGDTQYF
NA,NA,15,TRBV13,TRBJ1-2,TGTGCCAGCAGCAACCGGGACCGGAGGGCATATGGCTACACCTTC,CASSNRDRRAYGYTF
NA,NA,13,TRBV6-5,TRBJ1-3,TGTGCCAGCAGTTTCGCTACAGGAAACACCATATATTTT,CASSFATGNTIYF
TRBD2,NA,16,TRBV7-3,TRBJ2-1,TGTGCCAGCAGCCGCTCCGGGACTACAGCGCCAAATGAGCAGTTCTTC,CASSRSGTTAPNEQFF
NA,few,16,TRBV6-1,TRBJ2-4,TGTGCCAGCAGTGCACAAAGAGAACTAGCCAAAAACATTCAGTACTTC,CASSAQRELAKNIQYF
NA,NA,13,TRBV5-1,TRBJ1-4,TGCGCCAGCAGCGCCGGTGCTAATGAAAAACTGTTTTTT,CASSAGANEKLFF
NA,NA,14,TRBV5-1,TRBJ2-2,TGCGCCAGCAGCTCAGAGGGGAGCACCGGGGAGCTGTTTTTT,CASSSEGSTGELFF
NA,NA,14,TRBV27,TRBJ2-1,TGTGCCAGCAGTTTACAGGGGGGGCGCGCTGAGCAGTTCTTC,CASSLQGGRAEQFF
NA,few,14,TRBV2,TRBJ2-6,TGTGCCAGCAGCTTATACTCTGGGGCCAACGTCCTGACTTTC,CASSLYSGANVLTF